The next 20 T cell receptor beta chains were all read from a single sample in a study of blood T cell repertoires in COVID-19. Sequenced by immunoSEQ multiplex PCR; TCRdb stores in-frame clones only, minus some. This table has over 95,000 clones, over 65% appearing once. The sequenced sample was peripheral blood. The receptors stem from a middle-aged woman with acute or convalescent COVID-19.

The chain carries TRBV6-5 and TRBJ2-7; 8 positions match TRBD1. CDR1 MNHEY and CDR2 SVGAGI come from the germline V gene. Trimming at V came to 10 bases and at J to 0 bases, leaving 8 bases not matched to a gene. CDR3 size: 14 residues. CDR3 nucleotides: TGTGCCATCCTAGGGACAGGTTCCTCCTACGAGCAGTACTTC. It specifies CAILGTGSSYEQYF.

This chain uses TRBV30 with TRBJ2-7; 7 bases line up with TRBD1. The germline CDR1 and CDR2 sequences are GTSNPN and SVGIG (reference sequence). The CDR3 runs 13 residues. J gave up 5 bases and V 5 bases, and 9 bases lay outside the gene matches. The CDR3 here is CAWGDRVVDEQYF. CDR3 nucleotide sequence: TGTGCCTGGGGAGACAGGGTGGTCGACGAGCAGTACTTC.

The rearrangement uses TRBV11-2 and TRBJ2-7; the D gene is possibly TRBD2 (7 bases). CDR1 is SGHAT and CDR2 is FQNNGV in the germline V gene. The CDR3 loop spans 16 amino acids. Trimming stripped 5 bases from V and 0 bases from J, with 17 bases between. Here the CDR3 reads CASSGRGGGSSYEQYF. CDR3 nucleotide sequence: TGTGCCAGCAGCGGGAGGGGCGGGGGCAGCTCCTACGAGCAGTACTTC.

This clone was seen just once. The V and J genes are TRBV5-1 and TRBJ1-1; the D is unclear. Germline assignment: CDR1 SGHRS and CDR2 YFSETQ. V was pared by 0 bases and J by 2 bases, with 8 bases between. CDR3 length equals 14 residues. This CDR3 is CASSLVGRNTEAFF. The CDR3 bases are TGCGCCAGCAGCTTGGTCGGGAGAAACACTGAAGCTTTCTTT.

The chain recombines TRBV10-1 with TRBJ1-1; D might be TRBD1 (6 bases). The CDR3 spans 15 residues. Germline CDR1 and CDR2: WNHNN and SYGVQD (reference sequence). V was clipped by 6 bases and J by 5 bases, with 19 bases between them. Written as DNA, the CDR3 is TGCGCCAGCAGGGCATCCTTGTCAGGGGATACTGAAGCTTTCTTT. Protein sequence: CASRASLSGDTEAFF.

The V gene is TRBV29-1, the J gene TRBJ1-1; D is perhaps TRBD1 (6 bases). This CDR3 is built from 13 residues. CDR1 and CDR2 from the germline V gene are SQVTM and ANQGSEA. V shed 7 bases and J shed 0 bases, with 12 bases lying between them. In nucleotides, the CDR3 is TGCAGCGCTGCAGGACAGATGAACACTGAAGCTTTCTTT. Amino acids: CSAAGQMNTEAFF.

This chain links TRBV3-1 (or the pseudogene TRBV3-2) with TRBJ2-1, with a possible D match to TRBD2 (7 bases). Germline V lookup: CDR1 LGHDT, CDR2 YNNKEL (reference sequence). V lost 3 bases, J lost 5 bases, and 11 bases lay in between. The CDR3 totals 14 residues. The CDR3 DNA reads TGTGCCAGCAGCCAGGCGGGGGCGCACAATGAGCAGTTCTTC. This gives the protein CASSQAGAHNEQFF.

This clone showed up just once. The CDR3 nucleotides read TGCGCCAGCAGTGACATCTTTTTGGGGGGAAATAATTCACCCCTCCACTTT. Translation gives CASSDIFLGGNNSPLHF. The chain links TRBV10-2 to TRBJ1-6, with D possibly being TRBD1 (5 bases). CDR1 and CDR2 from the germline V gene are WSHSY and SAAADI. Trimming shortened V by 3 bases and J by 5 bases, and 17 bases separated the two germline ends. The CDR3 loop spans 17 amino acids.

The rearrangement joins TRBV15 to TRBJ1-5; D uncertain. CDR1 is LNHNV and CDR2 is YYDKDF in the germline V gene (reference sequence). Trimming left V 0 bases short and J 2 bases short, with 11 bases between. The CDR3 runs 16 residues. CDR3 region: CATSRDFGRGNQPQHF. The CDR3 nucleotides are TGTGCCACCAGCAGAGATTTTGGGAGAGGCAATCAGCCCCAGCATTTT.

The gene calls are TRBV5-1 and TRBJ2-3, with 10 bases lining up with TRBD2. Trimming took 4 bases from V and 4 from J; bases not matched to a gene: 9. Germline loops: CDR1 SGHRS, CDR2 YFSETQ. The CDR3 runs to 16 residues. CDR3 loop: CASSPKAGGRSDTQYF. The CDR3 bases are TGCGCCAGCAGCCCCAAAGCGGGGGGGCGATCAGATACGCAGTATTTT.

V is TRBV6-5 and J is TRBJ1-4, with 9 bases aligning to TRBD1. Germline V lookup: CDR1 MNHEY, CDR2 SVGAGI. Trimming at V came to 6 bases and at J to 8 bases, leaving 1 base not matched to a gene. The CDR3 contains 12 residues. The DNA of the CDR3 is TGTGCCAGCAGGACAGGGGGAGAAAAACTGTTTTTT. Translated: CASRTGGEKLFF.

This sequence joins TRBV6-6 and TRBJ2-7, with TRBD2 matching over 12 bases. CDR3 length: 15 amino acids. Trimming cost V 4 bases and J 7 bases; bases outside gene matches: 8. Germline CDR1 and CDR2: MNHNY and SVGAGI (reference sequence). The CDR3 here is CASSSASGGAEEQYF. CDR3 nucleotide sequence: TGTGCCAGCAGTTCCGCTAGCGGGGGGGCGGAAGAGCAGTACTTC.

The chain uses TRBV7-3 and TRBJ2-3; the match to TRBD2 covers 8 bases. V lost 0 bases and J lost 3; bases outside the gene matches: 2. The CDR3 is 15 residues long. The V gene's germline CDR1 is SGHTA and CDR2 FQGTGA. The CDR3, as DNA: TGTGCCAGCAGCTTAACAGGACTAGCAACAGATACGCAGTATTTT. It encodes CASSLTGLATDTQYF.

The chain joins TRBV18 to TRBJ1-3; D gene unclear. Germline CDR1 reads KGHSH; CDR2 reads LQKENI. The CDR3 extends over 14 amino acids. V lost 3 bases and J 0 bases, leaving 6 bases between the germline ends. DNA for the CDR3: TGTGCCAGCTCACCCCAGAACTCTGGAAACACCATATATTTT. Amino acid sequence: CASSPQNSGNTIYF.

The chain's CDR3 is CARSPGSATNEKLFF. The DNA for the CDR3 is TGTGCCAGATCGCCAGGATCTGCAACTAATGAAAAACTGTTTTTT. The V and J genes are TRBV7-6 and TRBJ1-4; no firm D call. This CDR3 contains 15 residues. Between the trimmed V and J ends, which lost 9 bases and 0 bases, there was a span of 14 bases. Looked up from germline, CDR1 is SGHVS and CDR2 is FNYEAQ.

V usage is TRBV19 and J usage is TRBJ2-1; TRBD1 might be the D (7 bases). The germline gives CDR1 LNHDA, CDR2 SQIVND (reference sequence). V lost 6 bases, J lost 4 bases, and 16 bases lay in between. This CDR3 has 15 residues. The CDR3, as DNA: TGTGCCAGTAGCCCCACAGGGGACTCATACAATGAGCAGTTCTTC. Residues: CASSPTGDSYNEQFF. The entire variable domain, with the rest obtained from reference TRBV19 and TRBJ2-1, is as follows: DGGITQSPKYLFRKEGQNVTLSCEQNLNHDAMYWYRQDPGQGLRLIYYSQIVNDFQKGDIAEGYSVSREKKESFPLTVTSAQKNPTAFYLCASSPTGDSYNEQFFGPGTRLTVL.

The chain uses TRBV2 and TRBJ2-3, with 9 bases aligning to TRBD2. With V trimmed by 5 bases and J by 4 bases, 7 bases remained unmatched. From germline, CDR1 is SNHLY and CDR2 FYNNEI. The CDR3 spans 15 residues. The CDR3 sequence: CASSTRLAVADTQYF. The CDR3 coding sequence is TGTGCCAGCAGTACTAGACTAGCGGTTGCAGATACGCAGTATTTT.

This clone was counted once. V is TRBV20-1 and J is TRBJ2-7; the D gene is possibly TRBD2 (6 bases). The germline V gene has CDR1 DFQATT and CDR2 SNEGSKA (reference sequence). With 7 bases removed from V and 4 bases from J, the gap between germline ends came to 11 bases. The CDR3 is 11 amino acids. In DNA form, the CDR3 reads TGCAGTGGGACTATAGAATACGAGCAGTACTTC. Translation gives CSGTIEYEQYF.

The rearrangement links TRBV19 to TRBJ1-5, with TRBD1 as a possible D gene (5 bases). The CDR3 is 15 amino acids. The germline gives CDR1 LNHDA, CDR2 SQIVND (reference sequence). Deletions cut 6 bases from V and 0 bases from J, with 12 bases between. CDR3: CASRNQGHSNQPQHF. The CDR3 DNA sequence: TGTGCCAGTAGAAACCAAGGACATAGCAATCAGCCCCAGCATTTT.

The V and J genes are TRBV5-4 and TRBJ1-1; 7 bases are shared with TRBD1. Trimming removed 5 bases from V and 1 base from J; junction bases left unmatched: 8. The CDR3 spans 15 residues. Germline V gene lookup returns CDR1 SGHNT and CDR2 YYREEE (reference sequence). CDR3 nucleotide sequence: TGTGCCAGCAGGGGGGCCGGGACAGAGAACACTGAAGCTTTCTTT. It specifies CASRGAGTENTEAFF.